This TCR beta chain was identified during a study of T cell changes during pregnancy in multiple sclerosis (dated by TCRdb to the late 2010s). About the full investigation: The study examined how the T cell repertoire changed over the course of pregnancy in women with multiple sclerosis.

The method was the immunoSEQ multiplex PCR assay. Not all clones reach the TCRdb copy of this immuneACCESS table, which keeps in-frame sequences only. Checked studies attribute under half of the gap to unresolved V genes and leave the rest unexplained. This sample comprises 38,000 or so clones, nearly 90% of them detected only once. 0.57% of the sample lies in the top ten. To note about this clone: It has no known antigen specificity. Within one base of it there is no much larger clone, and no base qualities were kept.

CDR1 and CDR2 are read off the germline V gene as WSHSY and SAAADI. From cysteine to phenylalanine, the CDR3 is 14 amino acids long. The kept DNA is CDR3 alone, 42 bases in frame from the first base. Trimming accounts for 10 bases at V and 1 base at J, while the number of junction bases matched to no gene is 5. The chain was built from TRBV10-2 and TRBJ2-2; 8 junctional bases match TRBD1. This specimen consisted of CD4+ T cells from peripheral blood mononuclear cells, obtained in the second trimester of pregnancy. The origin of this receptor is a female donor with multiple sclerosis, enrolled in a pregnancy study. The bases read TGCGCCACCAGAGGACAGGGGAACACCGGGGAGCTGTTTTTT. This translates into CATRGQGNTGELFF.